This T cell receptor (beta chain) was sequenced for a study of identical twins. The CDR3 extends over 21 amino acids. V lost 7 bases, J lost 2 bases, and 36 bases lay in between. The germline V gene encodes CDR1 PRHDT and CDR2 FYEKMQ (reference sequence). It was template switching that added a universal primer site, and there were unique molecular identifiers on the cDNA. TCRdb redid the calling of the 5' RACE reads with MiXCR, one entry per CDR3 protein. The sample records around 340,000 distinct CDR3 sequences, about 12% being singletons. All donors comprised healthy Caucasians. Study conclusions and caveats: The presence of invariant MAIT and iNKT cells could partly confound analyses of zero-insertion sequences. Whereas memory repertoires showed no such difference, abundant cord blood beta clonotypes carried fewer insertions.

A remark on this clonotype: The antigen remains undetermined.

These sequences were also reported in another study, on yellow fever vaccine responses in identical twins.

Material for sequencing was CD8+ T cells sorted from blood. The chain recombines TRBV13 with TRBJ2-7; D tentatively fits TRBD1 or TRBD2 (8 bases each). The receptor was isolated from a woman aged 18-29 years in good health. CDR3 in amino acids: CASTSGVWDRTTSGHAYEQYF. The CDR3, as DNA: TGTGCCAGCACCTCGGGGGTTTGGGACAGGACCACTAGCGGTCATGCCTACGAGCAGTACTTC.